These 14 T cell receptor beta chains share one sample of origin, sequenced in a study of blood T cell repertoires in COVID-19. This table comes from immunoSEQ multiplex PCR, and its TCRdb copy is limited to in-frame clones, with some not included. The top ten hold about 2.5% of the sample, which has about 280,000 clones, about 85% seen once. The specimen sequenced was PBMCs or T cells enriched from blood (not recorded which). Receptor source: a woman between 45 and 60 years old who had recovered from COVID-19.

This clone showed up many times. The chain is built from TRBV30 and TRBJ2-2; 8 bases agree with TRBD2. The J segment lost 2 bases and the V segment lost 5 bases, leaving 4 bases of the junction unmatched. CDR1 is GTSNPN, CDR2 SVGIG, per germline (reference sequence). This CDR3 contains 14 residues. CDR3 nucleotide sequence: TGTGCCTGGGGGAGCGGGAGAAACACCGGGGAGCTGTTTTTT. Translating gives CAWGSGRNTGELFF.

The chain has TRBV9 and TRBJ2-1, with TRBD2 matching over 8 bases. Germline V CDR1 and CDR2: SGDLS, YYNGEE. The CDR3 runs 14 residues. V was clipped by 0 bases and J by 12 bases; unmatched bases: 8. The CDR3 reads CASSVDGGVDWQFF. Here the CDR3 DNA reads TGTGCCAGCAGCGTAGACGGGGGGGTAGATTGGCAGTTCTTC.

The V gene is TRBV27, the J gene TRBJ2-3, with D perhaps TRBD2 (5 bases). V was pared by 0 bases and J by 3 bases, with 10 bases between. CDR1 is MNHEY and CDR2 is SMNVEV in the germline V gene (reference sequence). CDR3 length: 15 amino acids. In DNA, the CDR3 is TGTGCCAGCAGTTTATCAGCGGTGGCTACAGATACGCAGTATTTT. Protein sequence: CASSLSAVATDTQYF.

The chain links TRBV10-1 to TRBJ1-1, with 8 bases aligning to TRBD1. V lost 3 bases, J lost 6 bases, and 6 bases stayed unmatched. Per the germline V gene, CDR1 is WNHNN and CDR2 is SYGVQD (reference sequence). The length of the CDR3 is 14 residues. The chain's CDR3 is CASSDHRGVSEAFF. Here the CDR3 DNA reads TGCGCCAGCAGTGACCACAGGGGGGTCTCTGAAGCTTTCTTT.

The CDR3 DNA follows: TGTGCCAGCAGTTTTTCCCTTGGACAGGGTCTGGACACTGAAGCTTTCTTT. Its translation: CASSFSLGQGLDTEAFF. The chain recombines TRBV28 with TRBJ1-1, with 8 bases identical to TRBD1. CDR1 and CDR2 (germline): MDHEN, SYDVKM. The CDR3 has 17 residues. Trimming cost V 3 bases and J 3 bases; bases outside gene matches: 12.

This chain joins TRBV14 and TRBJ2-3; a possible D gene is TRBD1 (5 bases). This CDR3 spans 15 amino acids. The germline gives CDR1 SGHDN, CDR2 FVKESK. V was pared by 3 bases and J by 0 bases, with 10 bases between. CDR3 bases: TGTGCCAGCAGCCAGTGGGGCTCGAGCACAGATACGCAGTATTTT. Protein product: CASSQWGSSTDTQYF.

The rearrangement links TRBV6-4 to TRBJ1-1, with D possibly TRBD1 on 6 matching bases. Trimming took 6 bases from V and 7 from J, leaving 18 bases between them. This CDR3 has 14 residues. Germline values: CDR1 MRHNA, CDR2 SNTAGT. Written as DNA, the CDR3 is TGTGCCAGCAGACCTGACATGCAACAGGGTGAAGCTTTCTTT. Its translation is CASRPDMQQGEAFF.

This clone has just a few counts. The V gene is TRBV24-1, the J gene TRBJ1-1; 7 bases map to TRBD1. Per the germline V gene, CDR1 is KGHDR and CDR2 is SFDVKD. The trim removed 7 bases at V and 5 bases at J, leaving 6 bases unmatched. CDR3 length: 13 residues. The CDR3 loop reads CATRATGETEAFF. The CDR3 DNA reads TGTGCCACCAGAGCAACAGGGGAAACTGAAGCTTTCTTT.

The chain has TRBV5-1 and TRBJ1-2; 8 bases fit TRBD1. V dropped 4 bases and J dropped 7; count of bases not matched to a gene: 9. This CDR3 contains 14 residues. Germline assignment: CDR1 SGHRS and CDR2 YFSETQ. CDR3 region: CASSQIQGDIGYTF. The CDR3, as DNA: TGCGCCAGCAGCCAAATACAGGGGGACATTGGCTACACCTTC.

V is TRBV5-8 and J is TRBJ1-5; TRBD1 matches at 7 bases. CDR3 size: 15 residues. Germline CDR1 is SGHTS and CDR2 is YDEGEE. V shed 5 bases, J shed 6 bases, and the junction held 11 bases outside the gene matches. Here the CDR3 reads CASSQTTGFSQPQHF. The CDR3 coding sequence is TGTGCCAGCAGTCAGACGACAGGGTTTTCTCAGCCCCAGCATTTT. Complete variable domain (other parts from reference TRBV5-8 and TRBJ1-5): EAGVTQSPTHLIKTRGQQATLRCSPISGHTSVYWYQQALGLGLQFLLWYDEGEERNRGNFPPRFSGRQFPNYSSELNVNALELEDSALYLCASSQTTGFSQPQHFGDGTRLSIL.

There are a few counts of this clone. The DNA of the CDR3 is TGTGCAAGTCGCTTGCCCCGGGGCGGGGGCAATCAGCCCCAGCATTTT. It is translated as CASRLPRGGGNQPQHF. The chain couples TRBV12-2 to TRBJ1-5. TRBV12-2 is described as a pseudogene. CDR3 length: 16 amino acids.

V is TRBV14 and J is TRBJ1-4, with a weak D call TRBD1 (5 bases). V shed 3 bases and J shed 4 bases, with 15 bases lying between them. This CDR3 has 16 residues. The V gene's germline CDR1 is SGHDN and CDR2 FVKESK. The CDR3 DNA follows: TGTGCCAGCAGCCACTCCTGGGGGGGACTTAATGAAAAACTGTTTTTT. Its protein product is CASSHSWGGLNEKLFF.

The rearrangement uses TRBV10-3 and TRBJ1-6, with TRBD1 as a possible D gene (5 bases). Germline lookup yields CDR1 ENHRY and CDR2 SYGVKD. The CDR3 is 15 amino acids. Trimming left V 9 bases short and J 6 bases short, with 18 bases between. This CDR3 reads CAIGIHVGANSPLHF. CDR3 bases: TGTGCCATTGGAATACATGTAGGGGCTAATTCACCCCTCCACTTT.

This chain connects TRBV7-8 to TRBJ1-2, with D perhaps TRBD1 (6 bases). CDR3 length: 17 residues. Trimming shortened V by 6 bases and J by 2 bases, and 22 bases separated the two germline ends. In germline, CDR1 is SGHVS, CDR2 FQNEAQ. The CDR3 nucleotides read TGTGCCAGCAGAACAAGAAACCCGGGACACGGAAACTATGGCTACACCTTC. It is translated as CASRTRNPGHGNYGYTF. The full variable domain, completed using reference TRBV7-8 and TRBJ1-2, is GAGVSQSPRYKVAKRGQDVALRCDPISGHVSLFWYQQALGQGPEFLTYFQNEAQLDKSGLPSDRFFAERPEGSVSTLKIQRTQQEDSAVYLCASRTRNPGHGNYGYTFGSGTRLTVV.